The 28 T cell receptor beta chains below were found in one sample sequenced in a study of vaccination effects on CD4 cells after COVID-19. Subsequent to 10 days of culture, CD4+ T cells were isolated. No cognate antigen is known for these TCRs. The repertoire was sequenced with immunoSEQ multiplex PCR; TCRdb's copy has only in-frame clones and lacks some. The sample includes tens of thousands of clones, 55% to 75% seen only once; the top ten take 5% to 6.5%. The sample in question was CD4+ T cells from PBMCs cultured without peptide, obtained before COVID-19 vaccination. Receptor source: a human donor who received a COVID-19 vaccine.

This chain uses TRBV7-2 with TRBJ2-5, with D perhaps being TRBD1 or TRBD2 (6 bases each). CDR3 length: 15 amino acids. Per the germline V gene, CDR1 is SGHTA and CDR2 is FQGNSA. The V end lost 4 bases, the J end lost 5 bases, and 17 bases lay between the germline ends. CDR3 region: CASSSAPGAWETQYF. The DNA for the CDR3 is TGTGCCAGCAGCTCTGCTCCGGGGGCCTGGGAGACCCAGTACTTC. Full variable domain (rest looked up from reference TRBV7-2 and TRBJ2-5): GAGVSQSPSNKVTEKGKDVELRCDPISGHTALYWYRQSLGQGLEFLIYFQGNSAPDKSGLPSDRFSAERTGGSVSTLTIQRTQQEDSAVYLCASSSAPGAWETQYFGPGTRLLVL.

The chain's CDR3 is CAWYRDGYTF. In DNA form, the CDR3 reads TGTGCCTGGTACAGGGACGGCTACACCTTC. The V call is TRBV30, the J call TRBJ1-2, with a weak D call TRBD1 (6 bases). Trimming stripped 5 bases from V and 8 bases from J, with 9 bases between. This CDR3 is built from 10 residues. CDR1 is GTSNPN, CDR2 SVGIG, per germline (reference sequence).

The chain couples TRBV24-1 to TRBJ2-6; D uncertain. CDR1 and CDR2 from the germline V gene are KGHDR and SFDVKD. Trimming stripped 4 bases from V and 0 bases from J, with 3 bases between. CDR3 length equals 14 residues. CDR3 amino acids: CATSDPSGANVLTF. The CDR3 nucleotides read TGTGCCACCAGTGACCCCTCTGGGGCCAACGTCCTGACTTTC.

The rearrangement links TRBV4-2 to TRBJ1-2; D gene uncertain. CDR3 size: 13 residues. Germline V gene data show CDR1 as LGHNA and CDR2 as YNFKEQ. V lost 0 bases, J lost 7 bases, and 9 bases lay in between. CDR3: CASSQDTSLGYTF. The CDR3 DNA reads as TGTGCCAGCAGCCAAGATACTAGTCTTGGCTACACCTTC.

This rearrangement joins TRBV19 to TRBJ2-2; 7 nucleotides line up with TRBD2. This CDR3 has 17 residues. The ends lost 7 bases at V and 4 bases at J; junction bases unmatched: 15. Germline V CDR1 and CDR2: LNHDA, SQIVND (reference sequence). This CDR3 reads CASTTSWGGRSTGELFF. The DNA of the CDR3 is TGTGCCAGTACTACTTCCTGGGGAGGGCGCAGCACCGGGGAGCTGTTTTTT.

This clone came up a few times. The rearrangement uses TRBV3-1 (or the pseudogene TRBV3-2) and TRBJ1-3; D is unresolved. Germline CDR1 and CDR2: LGHDT and YNNKEL (reference sequence). The CDR3 is 16 amino acids. V was clipped by 6 bases and J by 0 bases, with 15 bases between them. CDR3 region: CASSQTGLSSGNTIYF. In DNA, the CDR3 is TGTGCCAGCAGTCAGACGGGGTTGAGCTCTGGAAACACCATATATTTT.

This clone was counted only a few times. The chain joins TRBV6-5 to TRBJ1-5; the D gene is possibly TRBD1 (6 bases). Germline CDR1 is MNHEY and CDR2 is SVGAGI. V was clipped by 7 bases and J by 2 bases, with 12 bases between them. The length of the CDR3 is 14 residues. This chain's CDR3 is CASKSAGGNQPQHF. In DNA, the CDR3 is TGTGCCAGCAAGTCGGCAGGGGGCAATCAGCCCCAGCATTTT.

The J gene is TRBJ1-2, the V gene TRBV12-5, with TRBD1 as a possible D gene (5 bases). Germline loops: CDR1 LGHNT, CDR2 FRNRAP. Between the trimmed V and J ends, which lost 0 bases and 6 bases, there was a span of 14 bases. CDR3 length: 15 amino acids. CDR3 loop: CASGLVLGTGHGYTF. CDR3 bases: TGTGCTAGTGGTTTGGTACTGGGGACGGGACATGGCTACACCTTC.

This chain joins TRBV3-1 (or the pseudogene TRBV3-2) and TRBJ1-1, with D unresolved. The CDR3 is 13 amino acids. CDR1 is LGHDT, CDR2 YNNKEL, per germline (reference sequence). With 1 base removed from V and 7 bases from J, the gap between germline ends came to 10 bases. CDR3 nucleotide sequence: TGTGCCAGCAGCCAAGCCCCAGGAGATGAAGCTTTCTTT. As protein: CASSQAPGDEAFF.

The chain recombines TRBV3-1 (or the pseudogene TRBV3-2) with TRBJ2-1; 11 positions agree with TRBD2. V was clipped by 0 bases and J by 5 bases; unmatched bases: 9. This CDR3 is built from 18 residues. The germline V gene encodes CDR1 LGHDT and CDR2 YNNKEL (reference sequence). The CDR3 is CASSQDNTSGGYHNEQFF. DNA of the CDR3: TGTGCCAGCAGCCAAGATAACACTAGCGGGGGCTACCACAATGAGCAGTTCTTC.

This clone has only a few counts. The gene calls are TRBV28 and TRBJ1-5; D perhaps matches TRBD1 (6 bases). This CDR3 region has 18 residues. The germline V gene encodes CDR1 MDHEN and CDR2 SYDVKM. Trimming pared 6 bases from V and 5 bases from J, leaving 26 bases between. CDR3 coding DNA: TGTGCCAGCAGGACTGACAGGTTAAGATTTAGCCGGGATCAGCCCCAGCATTTT. This encodes CASRTDRLRFSRDQPQHF.

The V and J genes are TRBV27 and TRBJ1-5; tentatively, D is TRBD1 (5 bases). The CDR3 has 15 residues. The germline V gene has CDR1 MNHEY and CDR2 SMNVEV (reference sequence). V shed 8 bases and J shed 1 base, with 15 bases lying between them. CDR3 sequence: CASRYEGRSNQPQHF. In DNA, the CDR3 is TGTGCCAGCCGATATGAGGGGAGAAGCAATCAGCCCCAGCATTTT.

This chain uses TRBV18 with TRBJ2-2; 11 nucleotides match TRBD2. Trimming took 3 bases from V and 0 from J; bases not matched to a gene: 6. The CDR3 loop spans 18 amino acids. The germline V gene encodes CDR1 KGHSH and CDR2 LQKENI. The CDR3 sequence: CASSPRTLAGANTGELFF. The CDR3 DNA reads TGTGCCAGCTCACCCCGGACACTAGCGGGAGCGAACACCGGGGAGCTGTTTTTT.

This chain connects TRBV4-1 to TRBJ1-1; 12 bases are shared with TRBD1. Germline lookup yields CDR1 MGHRA and CDR2 YSYEKL. The CDR3 sequence is 15 residues long. J lost 11 bases, V lost 4 bases, and 11 bases had no gene match. The CDR3 reads CASSLLPGQGAGAFF. CDR3 nucleotides: TGCGCCAGCAGCCTTCTTCCGGGACAGGGGGCTGGGGCTTTCTTT.

The rearrangement uses TRBV20-1 and TRBJ2-5; perhaps TRBD1 as D (7 bases). With 3 bases removed from V and 7 bases from J, the gap between germline ends came to 18 bases. The germline V gene has CDR1 DFQATT and CDR2 SNEGSKA (reference sequence). The CDR3 runs to 14 residues. The CDR3 DNA reads TGCAGTGCTAGTTCCCCAGGGGGGCCGGGGACCCAGTACTTC. Encoded protein: CSASSPGGPGTQYF.

The chain uses TRBV6-1 and TRBJ1-5; tentative D call: TRBD1 (5 bases). The ends were cut back, 1 base at V and 7 bases at J, with 8 bases in the middle. Looked up from germline, CDR1 is MNHNS and CDR2 is SASEGT. There are 13 residues in the CDR3. CDR3 bases: TGTGCCAGCAGTGAAGGGGGCGGGCAGCCCCAGCATTTT. Translation gives CASSEGGGQPQHF.

The genes are TRBV3-1 (or the pseudogene TRBV3-2) and TRBJ1-3, with D possibly TRBD1 on 5 matching bases. From germline, CDR1 is LGHDT and CDR2 YNNKEL (reference sequence). The CDR3 covers 14 residues. V shed 4 bases and J shed 4 bases, with 11 bases lying between them. CDR3 amino acids: CASSRRGVGNTIYF. CDR3 DNA: TGTGCCAGCAGCCGTCGGGGGGTGGGAAACACCATATATTTT.

This chain links TRBV7-8 with TRBJ1-1; D call uncertain. Germline CDR1 reads SGHVS; CDR2 reads FQNEAQ. This CDR3 region has 13 residues. V dropped 1 base and J dropped 1 base, with 4 bases sitting between them. The CDR3 region has the DNA TGTGCCAGCAGCTTAGGGCAGAACACTGAAGCTTTCTTT. Protein: CASSLGQNTEAFF.

V gene TRBV27 combines with J gene TRBJ2-5, with unresolved D. The CDR3 runs 16 residues. Trimming cost V 6 bases and J 2 bases, with 19 bases left between them. CDR1 and CDR2 (germline): MNHEY, SMNVEV (reference sequence). This CDR3 reads CASSPFDGSGQETQYF. In DNA form, the CDR3 reads TGTGCCAGCAGCCCCTTCGACGGGTCGGGTCAAGAGACCCAGTACTTC.

In its sample, this clone was seen once. This rearrangement joins TRBV18 to TRBJ1-1; D may be TRBD1 (5 bases). V was pared by 5 bases and J by 5 bases, with 15 bases between. Germline V gives CDR1 KGHSH, CDR2 LQKENI. The CDR3 sequence is 14 residues long. This chain's CDR3 is CASSGGSVGTEAFF. CDR3 nucleotide sequence: TGTGCCAGCTCAGGGGGAAGTGTTGGAACTGAAGCTTTCTTT.

The rearrangement joins TRBV2 to TRBJ2-7, with a weak D call TRBD2 (5 bases). Per the germline V gene, CDR1 is SNHLY and CDR2 is FYNNEI. Trimming took off 5 bases at V and 3 bases at J, with 11 bases between the two ends. The CDR3 runs 13 residues. The CDR3 nucleotides are TGTGCCAGCAGTTTTTGGACTGACTACGAGCAGTACTTC. Residues: CASSFWTDYEQYF.

This chain joins TRBV5-8 and TRBJ1-2; a possible D gene is TRBD1 (6 bases). V was shortened by 4 bases and J by 4 bases, with 17 bases between the two germline ends. The CDR3 spans 15 residues. Germline CDR1 reads SGHTS; CDR2 reads YDEGEE. CDR3 protein: CASSLRGASLYGYTF. The CDR3 DNA reads TGTGCCAGCAGCCTTAGGGGGGCGAGTCTCTATGGCTACACCTTC.

The chain is built from TRBV2 and TRBJ2-7; TRBD2 agrees at 8 bases. This CDR3 comprises 15 residues. Unmatched junction bases numbered 11, after V lost 5 bases and J lost 5 bases. Germline lookup yields CDR1 SNHLY and CDR2 FYNNEI. The CDR3 bases are TGTGCCAGCAGTTGGGGGACTAGGAGCACCAACGAGCAGTACTTC. Translating it yields CASSWGTRSTNEQYF.

The V and J genes are TRBV10-1 and TRBJ1-5; 8 bases align to TRBD1. Germline trimming cut 2 bases from V and 1 base from J; bases unmatched to any gene: 1. Looked up from germline, CDR1 is WNHNN and CDR2 is SYGVQD (reference sequence). The CDR3 is 15 residues long. CDR3 DNA sequence: TGCGCCAGCAGTGAGGCAGGGGGCAGCAATCAGCCCCAGCATTTT. It translates to CASSEAGGSNQPQHF.

This rearrangement joins TRBV19 to TRBJ2-3; D unresolved. The germline V gene encodes CDR1 LNHDA and CDR2 SQIVND (reference sequence). The V end lost 4 bases, the J end lost 2 bases, and 13 bases lay between the germline ends. This CDR3 spans 15 amino acids. This CDR3 is CASSNSWVPTDTQYF. CDR3 bases: TGTGCCAGTAGTAACTCATGGGTTCCCACAGATACGCAGTATTTT.

This clone has a handful of counts. The chain employs TRBV9 and TRBJ1-3, with TRBD1 identical over 7 bases. This CDR3 has 16 amino acids. V gave up 4 bases and J gave up 4 bases; unmatched junction bases: 11. CDR1 is SGDLS and CDR2 is YYNGEE in the germline V gene. The DNA of the CDR3 is TGTGCCAGCAGCACACAAACAGGGGTGGGAGGAAACACCATATATTTT. The encoded protein is CASSTQTGVGGNTIYF.

The chain employs TRBV7-2 and TRBJ2-5, with D perhaps matching TRBD1 (6 bases). The CDR3 sequence is 15 residues long. Germline values: CDR1 SGHTA, CDR2 FQGNSA. V was trimmed by 1 base and J by 5 bases, leaving 14 bases between them. The CDR3 DNA follows: TGTGCCAGCAGCTTAGGACGACAGGTCATGGAGACCCAGTACTTC. It translates to CASSLGRQVMETQYF.

The gene calls are TRBV20-1 and TRBJ1-2; D unclear. The CDR3 covers 10 residues. Trimming took 6 bases from V and 3 from J, leaving 5 bases between them. Germline lookup yields CDR1 DFQATT and CDR2 SNEGSKA (reference sequence). The CDR3 nucleotides read TGCAGTGCGAAGGACTATGGCTACACCTTC. Translation: CSAKDYGYTF.